The 15 T cell receptor beta chains in this list originate from one sample, sequenced in a study of PD-L1 blockade in urothelial cancer. Time point denoted: pretreatment peripheral blood. TCRdb's table, derived via immunoSEQ multiplex PCR, lists solely in-frame clones and lacks some. The sample holds 45,000 or so clones, 75% to 90% seen once. The material sequenced was PBMCs, taken around atezolizumab (anti-PD-L1) treatment. These receptors were collected from a man aged 50 to 60 with urothelial cancer.

This chain connects TRBV5-4 to TRBJ2-3; TRBD2 matches 9 bases. This CDR3 comprises 16 residues. Germline-derived CDR1 and CDR2 are SGHNT and YYREEE (reference sequence). Trimming cost V 0 bases and J 1 base; bases outside gene matches: 3. The CDR3 sequence: CASSLVAGVGTDTQYF. The CDR3 DNA sequence: TGTGCCAGCAGCTTGGTAGCGGGAGTTGGCACAGATACGCAGTATTTT.

This sequence joins TRBV5-1 and TRBJ2-6; tentatively, D is TRBD2 (6 bases). Trimming cost V 0 bases and J 2 bases, with 6 bases left between them. The CDR3 has 15 amino acids. CDR1 and CDR2 from the germline V gene are SGHRS and YFSETQ. CDR3 residues: CASSLGRAGANVLTF. In DNA, the CDR3 is TGCGCCAGCAGCTTGGGGAGGGCTGGGGCCAACGTCCTGACTTTC.

The chain is built from TRBV5-1 and TRBJ1-2; tentatively, D is TRBD1 (6 bases). The CDR3 spans 17 residues. The germline V and J ends were trimmed by 2 bases and 0 bases, with 17 bases remaining between them. Germline lookup yields CDR1 SGHRS and CDR2 YFSETQ. In nucleotides, the CDR3 is TGCGCCAGCAGCTTTACGGGGGGGCTCGAGGCTAACTATGGCTACACCTTC. Translated, it gives CASSFTGGLEANYGYTF.

The chain couples TRBV7-9 to TRBJ2-7; 16 bases agree with TRBD2. Trimming cost V 1 base and J 2 bases; bases outside gene matches: 2. Germline CDR1 is SEHNR and CDR2 is FQNEAQ (reference sequence). The CDR3 covers 17 residues. This chain's CDR3 is CASSLGGTSGRAYEQYF. CDR3 DNA sequence: TGTGCCAGCAGCTTAGGGGGGACTAGCGGGAGGGCCTACGAGCAGTACTTC.

The V and J genes are TRBV2 and TRBJ2-2; TRBD1 matches at 9 bases. The CDR3 length is 15 residues. V was pared by 6 bases and J by 5 bases, with 7 bases of the junction left unmatched. Per germline, CDR1 SNHLY and CDR2 FYNNEI. In nucleotides, the CDR3 is TGTGCCAGCAGGGTCGGGACAGGGAGAACCGGGGAGCTGTTTTTT. It codes for CASRVGTGRTGELFF. Supplemented by reference TRBV2 and TRBJ2-2, the full variable domain reads EPEVTQTPSHQVTQMGQEVILRCVPISNHLYFYWYRQILGQKVEFLVSFYNNEISEKSEIFDDQFSVERPDGSNFTLKIRSTKLEDSAMYFCASRVGTGRTGELFFGEGSRLTVL.

This clone was seen more than once but under ten times. J is TRBJ2-7 and V is TRBV5-1; D possibly corresponds to TRBD1 (5 bases). Trimming stripped 5 bases from V and 0 bases from J, with 15 bases between. The germline CDR1 and CDR2 sequences are SGHRS and YFSETQ. The CDR3 covers 15 residues. The CDR3 here is CASSPSTDSSYEQYF. The CDR3 nucleotides are TGCGCCAGCAGTCCCTCGACCGACAGCTCCTACGAGCAGTACTTC.

This chain links TRBV1 with TRBJ2-4; the table's TRBD1 call for D was not verified on the DNA. TRBV1 is classified as a pseudogene. The CDR3 runs 13 residues. The DNA of the CDR3 is TGCACCAGCAGCCGAAGCAGGATGTACATTCAGTACTTC. This codes for CTSSRSRMYIQYF.

The chain uses TRBV19 and TRBJ2-6; D may be TRBD1 (6 bases). CDR3 length: 16 residues. Germline-derived CDR1 and CDR2 are LNHDA and SQIVND (reference sequence). V lost 1 base and J 2 bases, leaving 9 bases between the germline ends. CDR3 protein: CASSIGSGAGANVLTF. The DNA for the CDR3 is TGTGCCAGTAGTATAGGGTCAGGGGCTGGGGCCAACGTCCTGACTTTC.

The gene calls are TRBV5-1 and TRBJ2-1; 11 bases fit TRBD2. The CDR3 spans 15 residues. V trimming: 4 bases; J trimming: 6 bases; junction bases outside the gene matches: 6. Germline V lookup: CDR1 SGHRS, CDR2 YFSETQ. The CDR3 coding sequence is TGCGCCAGCAGCCCAACTAGCGGGAGCATCAATGAGCAGTTCTTC. It codes for CASSPTSGSINEQFF. The entire variable domain, with the rest obtained from reference TRBV5-1 and TRBJ2-1, is as follows: KAGVTQTPRYLIKTRGQQVTLSCSPISGHRSVSWYQQTPGQGLQFLFEYFSETQRNKGNFPGRFSGRQFSNSRSEMNVSTLELGDSALYLCASSPTSGSINEQFFGPGTRLTVL.

This chain links TRBV28 with TRBJ1-3, with a weak D call TRBD1 (5 bases). Trimming stripped 8 bases from V and 4 bases from J, with 18 bases between. The CDR3 is made up of 15 amino acids. Looked up from germline, CDR1 is MDHEN and CDR2 is SYDVKM. Written as DNA, the CDR3 is TGTGCCAGCCTCCTCAGTTCAGGGATAGGAAACACCATATATTTT. Translation: CASLLSSGIGNTIYF.

V gene TRBV19 combines with J gene TRBJ2-1; TRBD2 matches 7 bases. Trimming cost V 2 bases and J 3 bases; bases outside gene matches: 4. Germline V gives CDR1 LNHDA, CDR2 SQIVND (reference sequence). The CDR3 runs 15 residues. In DNA, the CDR3 is TGTGCCAGTAGTATAATAGCGGGTTTCTACAATGAGCAGTTCTTC. Translation gives CASSIIAGFYNEQFF. The variable domain in full, with the rest retrieved from reference TRBV19 and TRBJ2-1, is DGGITQSPKYLFRKEGQNVTLSCEQNLNHDAMYWYRQDPGQGLRLIYYSQIVNDFQKGDIAEGYSVSREKKESFPLTVTSAQKNPTAFYLCASSIIAGFYNEQFFGPGTRLTVL.

V is TRBV6-5 and J is TRBJ1-3, with TRBD1 as a possible D gene (5 bases). V was clipped by 10 bases and J by 0 bases, with 10 bases between them. Germline lookup yields CDR1 MNHEY and CDR2 SVGAGI. The CDR3 has 13 amino acids. CDR3 DNA: TGTGCCACCTTGGACAACTCTGGAAACACCATATATTTT. Translating gives CATLDNSGNTIYF.

The chain carries TRBV18 and TRBJ2-1, with D perhaps matching TRBD2 (6 bases). V lost 3 bases and J lost 5, with 17 bases in between. The CDR3 spans 16 residues. Germline V lookup: CDR1 KGHSH, CDR2 LQKENI. The CDR3 loop reads CASSPEGRVLNNEQFF. CDR3 in DNA: TGTGCCAGCTCACCGGAGGGCAGGGTATTAAACAATGAGCAGTTCTTC.

The chain has TRBV6-1 and TRBJ2-6; D is undetermined. Germline CDR1 reads MNHNS; CDR2 reads SASEGT. V lost 8 bases and J lost 3, with 8 bases in between. The CDR3 is made up of 13 amino acids. This CDR3 is CASRLGGANVLTF. The DNA for the CDR3 is TGTGCCAGCCGACTCGGTGGGGCCAACGTCCTGACTTTC.

The chain employs TRBV5-1 and TRBJ2-1; D remains unclear. The CDR3 runs 12 residues. The germline CDR1 and CDR2 sequences are SGHRS and YFSETQ. Trimming left V 0 bases short and J 12 bases short, with 10 bases between. The CDR3: CASSLEAGWQFF. The CDR3 nucleotides read TGCGCCAGCAGCTTGGAGGCAGGCTGGCAGTTCTTC.